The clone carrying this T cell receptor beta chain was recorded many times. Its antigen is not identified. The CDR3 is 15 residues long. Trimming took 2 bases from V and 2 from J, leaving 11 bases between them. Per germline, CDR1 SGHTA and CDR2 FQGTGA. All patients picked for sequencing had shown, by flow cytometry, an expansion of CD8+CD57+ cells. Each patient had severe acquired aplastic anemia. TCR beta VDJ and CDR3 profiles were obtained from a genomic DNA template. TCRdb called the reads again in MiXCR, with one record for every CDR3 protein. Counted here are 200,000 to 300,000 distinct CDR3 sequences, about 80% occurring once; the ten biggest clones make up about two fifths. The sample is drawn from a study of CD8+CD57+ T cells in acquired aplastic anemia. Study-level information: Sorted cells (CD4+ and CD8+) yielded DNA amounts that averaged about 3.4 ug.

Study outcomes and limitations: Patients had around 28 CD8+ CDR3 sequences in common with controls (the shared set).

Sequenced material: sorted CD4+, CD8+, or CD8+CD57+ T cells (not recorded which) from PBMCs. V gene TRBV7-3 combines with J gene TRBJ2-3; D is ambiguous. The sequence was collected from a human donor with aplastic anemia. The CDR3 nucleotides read TGTGCCAGCAGCTTATCGTCTTCTTACACAGATACGCAGTATTTT. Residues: CASSLSSSYTDTQYF.